The 32 T cell receptor beta chains below come from one sample, sequenced in a study of cytotoxic CD8 clonotypes in ibrutinib-treated CLL. Assay used: immunoSEQ multiplex PCR; TCRdb lists only in-frame clones, some missing. The sample carries 8,500 to 13,000 clones, about 80% recorded once. The sequenced sample was PBMCs, obtained at disease progression, from a patient treated with ibrutinib. These receptors all stem from a human donor with chronic lymphocytic leukemia.

In this sample, this clone turned up a few times. This chain uses TRBV11-2 with TRBJ2-1; D remains ambiguous. V was pared by 0 bases and J by 5 bases, with 8 bases between. The CDR3 runs to 14 residues. Germline V lookup: CDR1 SGHAT, CDR2 FQNNGV. The CDR3 region has the DNA TGTGCCAGCAGCTTAGAAGGGCCCAACAATGAGCAGTTCTTC. This gives the protein CASSLEGPNNEQFF. The variable domain in full, with the rest retrieved from reference TRBV11-2 and TRBJ2-1, is EAGVAQSPRYKIIEKRQSVAFWCNPISGHATLYWYQQILGQGPKLLIQFQNNGVVDDSQLPKDRFSAERLKGVDSTLKIQPAKLEDSAVYLCASSLEGPNNEQFFGPGTRLTVL.

V gene TRBV15 combines with J gene TRBJ2-7; TRBD2 agrees at 7 bases. This CDR3 comprises 13 residues. Germline-derived CDR1 and CDR2 are LNHNV and YYDKDF (reference sequence). J gave up 6 bases and V 0 bases, and 2 bases lay outside the gene matches. DNA of the CDR3: TGTGCCACCAGCAGAGATTCGGGGGGCGAGCAGTACTTC. It specifies CATSRDSGGEQYF.

This clone was recorded only once. The CDR3, as DNA: TGCAGCGTCGGGACAGGGGCCTACGAGCAGTACTTC. Protein product: CSVGTGAYEQYF. The rearrangement joins TRBV29-1 to TRBJ2-7, with 10 nucleotides matching TRBD1. The CDR3 sequence is 12 residues long. Germline V gene lookup returns CDR1 SQVTM and CDR2 ANQGSEA. V shed 6 bases, J shed 2 bases, and the junction held 1 base outside the gene matches.

The chain has TRBV5-1 and TRBJ2-2, with a weak D call TRBD1 (5 bases). V was clipped by 0 bases and J by 2 bases, with 8 bases between them. Germline CDR1 and CDR2: SGHRS and YFSETQ. CDR3 size: 15 residues. CDR3 in amino acids: CASSLAQGNTGELFF. CDR3 nucleotides: TGCGCCAGCAGCTTGGCCCAGGGCAACACCGGGGAGCTGTTTTTT.

The CDR3: CASSTRGGNEQFF. The CDR3 bases are TGTGCCAGCAGCACGAGAGGCGGCAATGAGCAGTTCTTC. V usage is TRBV7-3 and J usage is TRBJ2-1; D unclear. V was cut by 5 bases and J by 6 bases, with 11 bases left in between. Germline CDR1 is SGHTA and CDR2 is FQGTGA. The CDR3 length is 13 residues.

This chain links TRBV7-8 with TRBJ1-4; 7 nucleotides align to TRBD1. Trimming at V came to 5 bases and at J to 1 base, leaving 10 bases not matched to a gene. This CDR3 comprises 17 residues. Per germline, CDR1 SGHVS and CDR2 FQNEAQ. The CDR3 DNA reads TGTGCCAGCAGCCAGGGGGGGGCGGGCGAAACTAATGAAAAACTGTTTTTT. Residues: CASSQGGAGETNEKLFF.

This clone was seen a handful of times. The V call is TRBV27, the J call TRBJ2-5; 8 bases are shared with TRBD2. The CDR3 length is 17 residues. Germline V gene sequence: CDR1 MNHEY, CDR2 SMNVEV (reference sequence). Unmatched junction bases numbered 17, after V lost 2 bases and J lost 9 bases. The CDR3 nucleotides read TGTGCCAGCAGTTTAGGTCACGGGGGGGCATCGGCGGGGCCCCAGTACTTC. Translation gives CASSLGHGGASAGPQYF.

This clone came up once. The genes are TRBV28 and TRBJ2-7, with 7 bases lining up with TRBD1. CDR1 is MDHEN and CDR2 is SYDVKM in the germline V gene. The CDR3 extends over 15 amino acids. The ends lost 5 bases at V and 1 base at J; junction bases unmatched: 8. The CDR3 sequence: CASSDPPTGSYEQYF. CDR3 sequence (DNA): TGTGCCAGCAGTGACCCGCCGACAGGGTCCTACGAGCAGTACTTC.

The chain combines TRBV5-1 with TRBJ1-3; 7 positions agree with TRBD1. Germline V gene sequence: CDR1 SGHRS, CDR2 YFSETQ. The V gene end was trimmed by 4 bases and the J gene end by 2 bases; junction bases not matched to a gene: 6. There are 15 residues in the CDR3. The CDR3 protein is CASSPQGQTGNTIYF. The CDR3 DNA reads TGCGCCAGCAGCCCCCAGGGACAGACTGGAAACACCATATATTTT.

The V and J genes are TRBV5-1 and TRBJ2-7; 11 bases align to TRBD2. CDR1 is SGHRS and CDR2 is YFSETQ in the germline V gene. This CDR3 has 14 amino acids. The junction had 9 bases not matched to a gene; V was cut back by 6 bases and J by 7 bases. This CDR3 reads CASTPLAGGGEQYF. The CDR3 DNA sequence: TGCGCCAGCACCCCGCTAGCGGGAGGCGGAGAGCAGTACTTC.

This clone was counted a single time. This rearrangement joins TRBV7-2 to TRBJ1-1; unclear D gene. The germline CDR1 and CDR2 sequences are SGHTA and FQGNSA. The ends were cut back, 6 bases at V and 4 bases at J, with 12 bases in the middle. The CDR3 is made up of 13 amino acids. In DNA form, the CDR3 reads TGTGCCAGCAGGGTTCAGCGAACCACTGAAGCTTTCTTT. As protein: CASRVQRTTEAFF.

V and J are TRBV19 and TRBJ1-1; D ambiguous. Trimming took off 3 bases at V and 0 bases at J, with 5 bases between the two ends. This CDR3 contains 13 residues. Germline CDR1 LNHDA, CDR2 SQIVND (reference sequence). CDR3: CASSMLLNTEAFF. DNA of the CDR3: TGTGCCAGTAGTATGTTACTGAACACTGAAGCTTTCTTT.

The chain recombines TRBV19 with TRBJ2-7; D possibly corresponds to TRBD2 (6 bases). Trimming took off 1 base at V and 3 bases at J, with 13 bases between the two ends. CDR1 and CDR2 (germline): LNHDA, SQIVND (reference sequence). The length of the CDR3 is 15 residues. The CDR3 nucleotides read TGTGCCAGTAGTATAGTCGCGGGAAAGAACTACGAGCAGTACTTC. Translated: CASSIVAGKNYEQYF.

The chain combines TRBV27 with TRBJ1-1; TRBD1 matches at 7 bases. The CDR3 has 16 amino acids. Germline assignment: CDR1 MNHEY and CDR2 SMNVEV (reference sequence). The V and J ends lost 5 bases and 0 bases, in that order; junction bases with no gene match: 9. In DNA, the CDR3 is TGTGCCAGCAGTATACGCGGGACAGCAATGAACACTGAAGCTTTCTTT. Residues: CASSIRGTAMNTEAFF.

The gene calls are TRBV2 and TRBJ2-3; 9 bases are shared with TRBD1. V trimming: 7 bases; J trimming: 2 bases; junction bases outside the gene matches: 4. CDR1 is SNHLY and CDR2 is FYNNEI in the germline V gene. This CDR3 contains 14 residues. CDR3 region: CASKRDRATDTQYF. CDR3 coding DNA: TGTGCCAGCAAACGGGACAGGGCCACAGATACGCAGTATTTT.

V and J are TRBV6-6 and TRBJ1-2; D gene ambiguous. Trimming stripped 0 bases from V and 2 bases from J, with 7 bases between. The CDR3 covers 14 residues. The germline gives CDR1 MNHNY, CDR2 SVGAGI (reference sequence). In DNA form, the CDR3 reads TGTGCCAGCAGTTACTCAGGGAGCAACTATGGCTACACCTTC. Protein product: CASSYSGSNYGYTF.

The CDR3 here is CASSSQGGNDGYTF. In nucleotides, the CDR3 is TGTGCCAGCAGTTCCCAGGGGGGAAACGATGGCTACACCTTC. The chain carries TRBV6-5 and TRBJ1-2, with 7 bases matching TRBD1. The CDR3 sequence is 14 residues long. V was pared by 4 bases and J by 6 bases, with 8 bases of the junction left unmatched. Germline V gene data show CDR1 as MNHEY and CDR2 as SVGAGI.

The chain uses TRBV6-1 and TRBJ2-5, with 11 bases fitting TRBD2. CDR1 is MNHNS, CDR2 SASEGT, per germline. The J segment lost 5 bases and the V segment lost 7 bases, leaving 3 bases of the junction unmatched. This CDR3 contains 13 residues. CDR3 DNA: TGTGCCAGCAATATAGCGGGGGGGGAGACCCAGTACTTC. It codes for CASNIAGGETQYF.

The rearrangement links TRBV2 to TRBJ1-1; D is perhaps TRBD1 (6 bases). Deletions cut 6 bases from V and 7 bases from J, with 9 bases between. CDR1 and CDR2 from the germline V gene are SNHLY and FYNNEI. CDR3 length equals 11 residues. The CDR3 sequence is CASRETGEAFF. CDR3 nucleotides: TGTGCCAGCAGGGAGACAGGTGAAGCTTTCTTT.

The chain uses TRBV18 and TRBJ2-3; D ambiguous. The CDR3 is 12 amino acids. Germline V gene sequence: CDR1 KGHSH, CDR2 LQKENI. V lost 3 bases and J lost 6, with 7 bases in between. CDR3 in DNA: TGTGCCAGCTCACCCTTTGGGGATACGCAGTATTTT. Its translation: CASSPFGDTQYF.

The gene calls are TRBV2 and TRBJ1-1; D is unclear. V was clipped by 8 bases and J by 2 bases, with 15 bases between them. In germline, CDR1 is SNHLY, CDR2 FYNNEI. The CDR3 consists of 14 residues. The CDR3 protein is CASHLDITNTEAFF. CDR3 in DNA: TGTGCCAGCCACCTCGACATAACCAACACTGAAGCTTTCTTT. Filled out from reference TRBV2 and TRBJ1-1, the complete variable domain reads EPEVTQTPSHQVTQMGQEVILRCVPISNHLYFYWYRQILGQKVEFLVSFYNNEISEKSEIFDDQFSVERPDGSNFTLKIRSTKLEDSAMYFCASHLDITNTEAFFGQGTRLTVV.

The chain combines TRBV5-6 with TRBJ2-7, with no clear D. The V gene lost 1 base and the J gene lost 0 bases, with 8 bases spanning the gap. The CDR3 length is 14 residues. Germline V gene data show CDR1 as SGHDT and CDR2 as YYEEEE. CDR3 nucleotide sequence: TGTGCCAGCAGCTTGTTGGGCACCTCCTACGAGCAGTACTTC. Its translation: CASSLLGTSYEQYF.

In regard to this clone: At one boundary the junction diverges from the germline segment, which might be a read error. The chain recombines TRBV7-7 with TRBJ2-1, with D perhaps matching TRBD2 (7 bases). The CDR3 runs to 15 residues. Looked up from germline, CDR1 is SSHAT and CDR2 is FNYEAQ (reference sequence). The CDR3 here is CASSFGGGPYNEQFF. Written as DNA, the CDR3 is TGTGCTAGCAGCTTCGGCGGGGGCCCCTACAATGAGCAGTTCTTC.

This chain connects TRBV7-3 to TRBJ2-7; the D gene is possibly TRBD2 (6 bases). This CDR3 has 13 amino acids. Germline assignment: CDR1 SGHTA and CDR2 FQGTGA. V lost 0 bases and J lost 4, with 7 bases in between. CDR3 in DNA: TGTGCCAGCAGCTTAACGGGGGGTTACGAGCAGTACTTC. It encodes CASSLTGGYEQYF. Supplemented by reference TRBV7-3 and TRBJ2-7, the full variable domain reads GAGVSQTPSNKVTEKGKYVELRCDPISGHTALYWYRQSLGQGPEFLIYFQGTGAADDSGLPNDRFFAVRPEGSVSTLKIQRTERGDSAVYLCASSLTGGYEQYFGPGTRLTVT.

The chain has TRBV5-6 and TRBJ1-1; D ambiguous. The germline V gene has CDR1 SGHDT and CDR2 YYEEEE. Trimming took 0 bases from V and 1 from J, leaving 13 bases between them. The CDR3 is 16 amino acids. This CDR3 is CASSLEWGGGNTEAFF. Here the CDR3 DNA reads TGTGCCAGCAGCTTGGAGTGGGGTGGAGGGAACACTGAAGCTTTCTTT.

This clone was seen a few times. V gene TRBV19 combines with J gene TRBJ2-5; D might be TRBD1 (6 bases). CDR1 is LNHDA and CDR2 is SQIVND in the germline V gene (reference sequence). The CDR3 covers 15 residues. V lost 6 bases to trimming and J lost 1 base, with 15 bases between them. The CDR3 DNA reads as TGTGCCAGTAGGCCTCGAGGGGGTGTCCAAGAGACCCAGTACTTC. It specifies CASRPRGGVQETQYF.

The rearrangement joins TRBV19 to TRBJ2-5; the match to TRBD1 covers 10 bases. The CDR3 loop spans 17 amino acids. The V segment lost 4 bases and the J segment 4 bases; nucleotides outside the gene matches: 12. CDR1 and CDR2 from the germline V gene are LNHDA and SQIVND (reference sequence). The CDR3 coding sequence is TGTGCCAGTAGTAAACTTCCCGGGACAGGGGTTGGAGAGACCCAGTACTTC. Amino acid sequence: CASSKLPGTGVGETQYF.

This clone has a handful of counts. The V call is TRBV5-1, the J call TRBJ1-1; 7 positions agree with TRBD1. This CDR3 comprises 15 residues. With 4 bases clipped from V and 1 base from J, the junction kept 7 bases outside the gene matches. Germline CDR1 and CDR2: SGHRS and YFSETQ. The CDR3 DNA sequence: TGCGCCAGCAGCCCCAGACAGGGTTGGAACACTGAAGCTTTCTTT. Its protein product is CASSPRQGWNTEAFF.

Only one count was recorded for this clone. V and J are TRBV7-6 and TRBJ2-6; no firm D call. CDR1 is SGHVS and CDR2 is FNYEAQ in the germline V gene. The length of the CDR3 is 12 residues. V lost 5 bases to trimming and J lost 2 bases, with 1 base between them. CDR3 nucleotides: TGTGCCAGCAGCCCTGGGGCCAACGTCCTGACTTTC. The encoded protein is CASSPGANVLTF.

The gene calls are TRBV29-1 and TRBJ2-6; D is possibly TRBD1 (5 bases). The CDR3 sequence is 13 residues long. Trimming left V 7 bases short and J 4 bases short, with 11 bases between. Germline CDR1 reads SQVTM; CDR2 reads ANQGSEA. The CDR3 sequence: CSARQTGANVLTF. The CDR3 DNA follows: TGCAGCGCTCGACAGACCGGGGCCAACGTCCTGACTTTC.

This chain uses TRBV6-1 with TRBJ1-1; D not resolved. The CDR3 sequence is 16 residues long. Germline CDR1 is MNHNS and CDR2 is SASEGT. The V end was cut by 1 base, the J end by 0 bases, with 12 bases between. DNA for the CDR3: TGTGCCAGCAGTGAAGATTGGCTGGGGATGAACACTGAAGCTTTCTTT. It translates to CASSEDWLGMNTEAFF.

This chain connects TRBV5-6 to TRBJ2-3; the D is unclear. V dropped 2 bases and J dropped 8 bases, with 6 bases sitting between them. The CDR3 totals 11 residues. Germline V gene lookup returns CDR1 SGHDT and CDR2 YYEEEE. CDR3 in amino acids: CASSLRGTQYF. In DNA form, the CDR3 reads TGTGCCAGCAGCTTAAGAGGTACGCAGTATTTT. The full variable domain, in which reference TRBV5-6 and TRBJ2-3 provide the parts outside the CDR3, is DAGVTQSPTHLIKTRGQQVTLRCSPKSGHDTVSWYQQALGQGPQFIFQYYEEEERQRGNFPDRFSGHQFPNYSSELNVNALLLGDSALYLCASSLRGTQYFGPGTRLTVL.